This T cell receptor beta chain was found in a study of blood T cells in healthy people across ages. Then a second PCR, running about 7 to 11 cycles, was carried out with a sample-barcoded 5' primer and a J-beta primer mix. A minimum of 2.5 million CDR3-containing paired-end reads was obtained for each sample. TCRdb used MiXCR to reprocess the 5' RACE reads, holding one entry per CDR3 protein. The sample has hundreds of thousands of distinct CDR3 sequences, about half seen once. Germline V gene sequence: CDR1 MNHEY, CDR2 SVGEGT. The CDR3 spans 16 residues. Overall study results and limits: Diversity estimates drawn from one million T cells were deemed underestimates. Naive CD4+ cell counts and diversity both ran higher in long-lived than in aged donors. Bulk PBMC profiling left naive and antigen-experienced comparisons inconclusive.

About this clonotype: The antigen is not known. The junction departs from germline at one end; a sequencing error may be responsible.

This receptor was obtained from a woman in her sixties in good health. This chain connects TRBV6-2 or TRBV6-3 to TRBJ2-7; D ambiguous. The sequenced sample was blood. The CDR3 region is CASSYGGGPSSYVQYF. As DNA, the CDR3 is TGTGCCAGCAGTTACGGCGGTGGTCCGAGCTCCTACGTGCAGTACTTC.